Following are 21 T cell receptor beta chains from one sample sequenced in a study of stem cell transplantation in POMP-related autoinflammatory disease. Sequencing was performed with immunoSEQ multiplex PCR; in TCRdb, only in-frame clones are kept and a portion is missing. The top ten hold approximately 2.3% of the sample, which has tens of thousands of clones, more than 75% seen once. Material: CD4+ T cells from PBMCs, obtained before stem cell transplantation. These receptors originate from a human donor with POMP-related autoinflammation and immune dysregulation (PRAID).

The CDR3 DNA reads TGTGCCAGCAGCTGGAAAACCGGGACTAGCGGGGGCGGTATCACAGATACGCAGTATTTT. Translated: CASSWKTGTSGGGITDTQYF. This rearrangement joins TRBV5-4 to TRBJ2-3, with 14 bases fitting TRBD2. CDR1 and CDR2 from the germline V gene are SGHNT and YYREEE (reference sequence). Trimming at V came to 3 bases and at J to 2 bases, leaving 14 bases not matched to a gene. The length of the CDR3 is 20 residues. Drawing the rest from reference TRBV5-4 and TRBJ2-3, the complete variable domain is ETGVTQSPTHLIKTRGQQVTLRCSSQSGHNTVSWYQQALGQGPQFIFQYYREEENGRGNFPPRFSGLQFPNYSSELNVNALELDDSALYLCASSWKTGTSGGGITDTQYFGPGTRLTVL.

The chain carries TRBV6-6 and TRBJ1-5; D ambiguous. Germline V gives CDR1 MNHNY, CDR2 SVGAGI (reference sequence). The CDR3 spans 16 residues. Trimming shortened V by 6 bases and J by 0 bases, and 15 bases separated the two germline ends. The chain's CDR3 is CASRNDRGNSNQPQHF. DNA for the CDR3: TGTGCCAGCAGAAACGACCGAGGGAATAGCAATCAGCCCCAGCATTTT.

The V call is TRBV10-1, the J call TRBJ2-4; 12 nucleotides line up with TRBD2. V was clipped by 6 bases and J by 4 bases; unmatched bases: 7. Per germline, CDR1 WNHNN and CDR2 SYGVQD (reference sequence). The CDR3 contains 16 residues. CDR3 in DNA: TGCGCCAGCAGGGGAACTAGCGGGGGGACGAAAAACATTCAGTACTTC. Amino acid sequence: CASRGTSGGTKNIQYF.

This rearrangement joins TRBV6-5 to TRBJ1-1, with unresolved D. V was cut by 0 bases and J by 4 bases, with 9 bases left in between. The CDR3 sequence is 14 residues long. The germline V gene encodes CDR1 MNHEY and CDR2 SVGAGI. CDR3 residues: CASSYSWSSTEAFF. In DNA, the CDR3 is TGTGCCAGCAGTTACTCTTGGAGTAGCACTGAAGCTTTCTTT.

Here the CDR3 reads CASSHRQGSETQYF. The CDR3 nucleotides read TGTGCCAGTAGTCACAGACAGGGAAGTGAGACCCAGTACTTC. The chain couples TRBV19 to TRBJ2-5, with 7 bases aligning to TRBD1. Germline trimming cut 5 bases from V and 5 bases from J; bases unmatched to any gene: 8. The CDR3 is made up of 14 amino acids. Germline V gene data show CDR1 as LNHDA and CDR2 as SQIVND (reference sequence).

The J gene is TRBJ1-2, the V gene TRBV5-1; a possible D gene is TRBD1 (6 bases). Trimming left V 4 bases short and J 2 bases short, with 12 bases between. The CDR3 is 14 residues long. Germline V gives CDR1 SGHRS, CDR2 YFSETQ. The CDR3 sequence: CASSPPGQNYGYTF. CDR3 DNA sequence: TGCGCCAGCAGCCCCCCGGGACAAAACTATGGCTACACCTTC.

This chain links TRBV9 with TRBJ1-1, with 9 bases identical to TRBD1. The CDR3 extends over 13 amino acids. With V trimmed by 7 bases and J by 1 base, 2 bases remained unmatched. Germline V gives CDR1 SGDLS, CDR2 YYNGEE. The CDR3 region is CASAGQGNTEAFF. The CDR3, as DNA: TGTGCCAGCGCGGGACAGGGGAACACTGAAGCTTTCTTT.

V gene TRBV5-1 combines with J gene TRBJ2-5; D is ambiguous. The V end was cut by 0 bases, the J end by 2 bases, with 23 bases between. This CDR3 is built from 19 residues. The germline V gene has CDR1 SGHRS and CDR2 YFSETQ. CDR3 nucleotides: TGCGCCAGCAGCTTGGGGGCCGGAAAGATCCCCCTCTTTCAAGAGACCCAGTACTTC. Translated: CASSLGAGKIPLFQETQYF.

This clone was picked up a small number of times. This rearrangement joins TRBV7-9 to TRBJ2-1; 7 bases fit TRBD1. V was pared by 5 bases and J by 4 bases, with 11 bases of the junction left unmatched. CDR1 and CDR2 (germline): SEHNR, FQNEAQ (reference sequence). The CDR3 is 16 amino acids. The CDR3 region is CASSLQGKDLYNEQFF. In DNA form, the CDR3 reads TGTGCCAGCAGCCTACAGGGGAAGGACCTGTACAATGAGCAGTTCTTC.

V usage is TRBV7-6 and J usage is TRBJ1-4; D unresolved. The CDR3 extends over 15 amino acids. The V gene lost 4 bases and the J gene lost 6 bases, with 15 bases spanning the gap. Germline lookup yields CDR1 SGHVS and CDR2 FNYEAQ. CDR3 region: CASSSTDVIYEKLFF. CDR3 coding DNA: TGTGCCAGCAGCTCCACAGACGTTATCTATGAAAAACTGTTTTTT.

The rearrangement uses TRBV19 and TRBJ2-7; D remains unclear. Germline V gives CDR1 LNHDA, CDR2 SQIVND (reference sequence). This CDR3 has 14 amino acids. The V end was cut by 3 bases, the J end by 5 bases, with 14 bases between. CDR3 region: CASSIPGTPNEQYF. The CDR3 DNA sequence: TGTGCCAGTAGTATTCCCGGCACTCCTAACGAGCAGTACTTC.

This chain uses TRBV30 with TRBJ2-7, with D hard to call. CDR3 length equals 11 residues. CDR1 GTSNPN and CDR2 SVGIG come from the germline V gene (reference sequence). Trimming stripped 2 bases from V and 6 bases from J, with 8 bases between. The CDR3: CAWSLGLEQYF. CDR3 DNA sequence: TGTGCCTGGAGTCTGGGTCTCGAGCAGTACTTC.

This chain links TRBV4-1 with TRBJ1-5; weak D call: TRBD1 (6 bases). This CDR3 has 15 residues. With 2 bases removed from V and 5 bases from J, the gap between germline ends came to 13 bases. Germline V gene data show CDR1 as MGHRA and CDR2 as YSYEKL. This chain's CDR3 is CASSQRDNLDQPQHF. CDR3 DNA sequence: TGCGCCAGCAGCCAAAGGGACAATTTGGATCAGCCCCAGCATTTT.

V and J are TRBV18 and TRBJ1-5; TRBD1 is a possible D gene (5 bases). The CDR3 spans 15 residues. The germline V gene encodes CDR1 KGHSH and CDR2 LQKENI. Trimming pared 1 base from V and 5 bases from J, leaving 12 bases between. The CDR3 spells CASSPRGHPDQPQHF. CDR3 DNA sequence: TGTGCCAGCTCACCACGCGGACACCCTGATCAGCCCCAGCATTTT.

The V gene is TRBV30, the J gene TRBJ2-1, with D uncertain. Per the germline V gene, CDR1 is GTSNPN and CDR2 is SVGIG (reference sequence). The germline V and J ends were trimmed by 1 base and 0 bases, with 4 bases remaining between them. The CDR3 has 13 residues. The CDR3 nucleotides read TGTGCCTGGAGTGCCAGCTCCTACAATGAGCAGTTCTTC. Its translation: CAWSASSYNEQFF.

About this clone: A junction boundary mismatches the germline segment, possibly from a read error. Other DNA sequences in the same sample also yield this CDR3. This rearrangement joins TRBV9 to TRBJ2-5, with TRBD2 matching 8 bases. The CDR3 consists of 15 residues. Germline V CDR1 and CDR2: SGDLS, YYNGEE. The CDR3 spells CASSSREGLQETQYF. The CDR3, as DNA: TGTGCCAGCAGCTCCCGGGAGGGTCTCCAAGAGACCCAATACTTC.

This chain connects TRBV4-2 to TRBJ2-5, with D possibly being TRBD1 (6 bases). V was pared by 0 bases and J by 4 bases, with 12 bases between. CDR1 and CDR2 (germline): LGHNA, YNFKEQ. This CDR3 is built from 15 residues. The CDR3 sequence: CASSQEPRGRETQYF. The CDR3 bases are TGTGCCAGCAGCCAAGAACCCAGGGGAAGAGAGACCCAGTACTTC.

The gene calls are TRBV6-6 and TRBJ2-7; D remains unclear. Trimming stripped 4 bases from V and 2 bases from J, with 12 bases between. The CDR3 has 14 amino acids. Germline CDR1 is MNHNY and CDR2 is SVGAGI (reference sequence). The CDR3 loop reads CASSSVRSAYEQYF. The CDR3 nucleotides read TGTGCCAGCAGTTCCGTGAGGTCGGCCTACGAGCAGTACTTC.

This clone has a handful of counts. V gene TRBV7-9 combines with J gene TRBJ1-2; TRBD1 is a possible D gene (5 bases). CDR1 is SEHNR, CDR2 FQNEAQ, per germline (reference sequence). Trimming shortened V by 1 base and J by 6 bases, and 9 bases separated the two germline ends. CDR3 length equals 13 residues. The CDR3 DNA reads TGTGCCAGCAGCTTAGGGGACGGGGATGGCTACACCTTC. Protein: CASSLGDGDGYTF. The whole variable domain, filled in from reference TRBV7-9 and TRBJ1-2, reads DTGVSQNPRHKITKRGQNVTFRCDPISEHNRLYWYRQTLGQGPEFLTYFQNEAQLEKSRLLSDRFSAERPKGSFSTLEIQRTEQGDSAMYLCASSLGDGDGYTFGSGTRLTVV.

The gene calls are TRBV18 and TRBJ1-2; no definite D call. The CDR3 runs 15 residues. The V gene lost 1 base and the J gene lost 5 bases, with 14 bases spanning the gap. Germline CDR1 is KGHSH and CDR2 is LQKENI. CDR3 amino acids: CASSPRLEDSYGYTF. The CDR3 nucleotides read TGTGCCAGCTCACCACGGTTGGAGGACTCTTATGGCTACACCTTC.

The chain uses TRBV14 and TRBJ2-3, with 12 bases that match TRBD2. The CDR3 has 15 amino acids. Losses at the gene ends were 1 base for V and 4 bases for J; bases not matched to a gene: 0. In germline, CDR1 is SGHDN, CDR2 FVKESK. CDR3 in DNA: TGTGCCAGCAGCCAAGGACTAGCGGGGGCAGATACGCAGTATTTT. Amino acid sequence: CASSQGLAGADTQYF.